This T cell receptor beta chain stems from a study of T cell responses to AZD1222 COVID-19 vaccine. CDR1 is LNHDA and CDR2 is SQIVND in the germline V gene (reference sequence). The CDR3 runs 13 residues. V lost 5 bases, J lost 4 bases, and 8 bases lay in between. A note on this clone: Other nucleotide sequences from this sample produce the same CDR3.

TCRdb's copy holds only in-frame clones and misses some; the assay was immunoSEQ multiplex PCR. This sample has over 110,000 clones, with about 93% found just once. This receptor was identified in an adult in good health. The source material was peripheral blood, sampled on day 0 of AZD1222 vaccination. The chain couples TRBV19 to TRBJ1-4; weak D call: TRBD1 (6 bases). The CDR3 protein is CASSRTVNEKLFF. In nucleotides, the CDR3 is TGTGCCAGTAGTCGGACAGTTAATGAAAAACTGTTTTTT.